Each of the 27 T cell receptor beta chains below was sequenced from the same sample in a study of T cell responses to AZD1222 COVID-19 vaccine. Data came from immunoSEQ multiplex PCR; TCRdb stores just in-frame clones and leaves some out. Seen here are more than 95,000 clones, roughly 91% observed once, and the top ten hold 4.5% to 5.5%. Sequencing was performed on peripheral blood, taken on day 0 of AZD1222 vaccination. These receptors came from an adult in good health.

The chain couples TRBV7-8 to TRBJ2-7, with D maybe TRBD2 (7 bases). V lost 1 base and J 6 bases, leaving 13 bases between the germline ends. This CDR3 is 14 amino acids long. Germline loops: CDR1 SGHVS, CDR2 FQNEAQ. The CDR3 DNA reads TGTGCCAGCAGCTTAGTTAACAGGGAGGGCGAGCAGTACTTC. Translating it yields CASSLVNREGEQYF.

The V call is TRBV27, the J call TRBJ2-3; D call uncertain. This CDR3 region has 13 residues. Germline-derived CDR1 and CDR2 are MNHEY and SMNVEV (reference sequence). V was shortened by 3 bases and J by 0 bases, with 4 bases between the two germline ends. DNA for the CDR3: TGTGCCAGCAGTTTGACTAGCACAGATACGCAGTATTTT. This sequence encodes CASSLTSTDTQYF.

The rearrangement joins TRBV6-6 to TRBJ1-1, with TRBD1 as a possible D gene (6 bases). CDR1 MNHNY and CDR2 SVGAGI come from the germline V gene (reference sequence). Trimming took off 6 bases at V and 5 bases at J, with 16 bases between the two ends. The CDR3 totals 14 residues. The CDR3 loop is CASRYRDEGTEAFF. CDR3 DNA sequence: TGTGCCAGCAGGTACAGGGATGAGGGAACTGAAGCTTTCTTT.

The V call is TRBV27, the J call TRBJ1-1; no firm D call. Trimming stripped 6 bases from V and 0 bases from J, with 11 bases between. CDR3 size: 14 residues. Germline CDR1 reads MNHEY; CDR2 reads SMNVEV (reference sequence). CDR3 in DNA: TGTGCCAGCAGGCCCGGCCAGGTGAACACTGAAGCTTTCTTT. Residues: CASRPGQVNTEAFF.

The chain links TRBV2 to TRBJ1-2; TRBD1 aligns across 7 bases. In germline, CDR1 is SNHLY, CDR2 FYNNEI. The V segment lost 4 bases and the J segment 8 bases; nucleotides outside the gene matches: 7. The CDR3 is 13 amino acids. CDR3 protein: CASSVAQGYGYTF. DNA for the CDR3: TGTGCCAGCAGTGTGGCACAGGGGTACGGCTACACCTTC.

V usage is TRBV5-5 and J usage is TRBJ2-1, with 13 bases lining up with TRBD2. Germline assignment: CDR1 SGHKS and CDR2 YYEKEE (reference sequence). V lost 6 bases and J lost 9; bases outside the gene matches: 6. This CDR3 has 14 amino acids. CDR3 sequence: CASIGLAGAGEQFF. CDR3 nucleotides: TGTGCCAGCATTGGACTAGCGGGGGCGGGTGAGCAGTTCTTC.

CDR3 nucleotide sequence: TGTGCCACCAAGCGCGGGGTAGACACTGAAGCTTTCTTT. This encodes CATKRGVDTEAFF. The chain has TRBV6-5 and TRBJ1-1, with D unresolved. The V gene lost 10 bases and the J gene lost 3 bases, with 15 bases spanning the gap. The CDR3 has 13 residues. Germline CDR1 MNHEY, CDR2 SVGAGI.

The chain uses TRBV2 and TRBJ2-3; D is possibly TRBD1 or TRBD2 (5 bases each). In germline, CDR1 is SNHLY, CDR2 FYNNEI. This CDR3 spans 15 amino acids. V was shortened by 5 bases and J by 0 bases, with 12 bases between the two germline ends. The CDR3 reads CASSFSGTSTDTQYF. The CDR3 DNA is TGTGCCAGCAGTTTCTCCGGGACCAGCACAGATACGCAGTATTTT.

J is TRBJ2-5 and V is TRBV5-1; possibly TRBD1 or TRBD2 for D (5 bases each). The CDR3 is 13 residues long. The germline gives CDR1 SGHRS, CDR2 YFSETQ. The ends were cut back, 6 bases at V and 5 bases at J, with 14 bases in the middle. The CDR3 sequence is CASTPGLRETQYF. CDR3 sequence (DNA): TGCGCCAGCACCCCGGGGCTCCGGGAGACCCAGTACTTC.

The chain uses TRBV6-5 and TRBJ1-6; D gene uncertain. This CDR3 is 15 amino acids long. The V gene's germline CDR1 is MNHEY and CDR2 SVGAGI. The V end lost 6 bases, the J end lost 4 bases, and 13 bases lay between the germline ends. CDR3 in amino acids: CASSLESAYNSPLHF. Written as DNA, the CDR3 is TGTGCCAGCAGCCTGGAATCCGCGTATAATTCACCCCTCCACTTT.

The table lists this clone with a few counts. The chain employs TRBV7-9 and TRBJ1-4; the match to TRBD1 covers 7 bases. J gave up 0 bases and V 3 bases, and 10 bases lay outside the gene matches. This CDR3 has 18 amino acids. From germline, CDR1 is SEHNR and CDR2 FQNEAQ (reference sequence). The CDR3 here is CASSLPTGWGSTNEKLFF. CDR3 DNA sequence: TGTGCCAGCAGCTTGCCGACAGGGTGGGGATCAACTAATGAAAAACTGTTTTTT. Full variable domain (rest looked up from reference TRBV7-9 and TRBJ1-4): DTGVSQNPRHKITKRGQNVTFRCDPISEHNRLYWYRQTLGQGPEFLTYFQNEAQLEKSRLLSDRFSAERPKGSFSTLEIQRTEQGDSAMYLCASSLPTGWGSTNEKLFFGSGTQLSVL.

This chain connects TRBV14 to TRBJ2-7; D tentatively fits TRBD1 or TRBD2 (6 bases each). Germline values: CDR1 SGHDN, CDR2 FVKESK. The CDR3 totals 15 residues. V shed 1 base and J shed 2 bases, with 12 bases lying between them. The CDR3 bases are TGTGCCAGCAGCCAAGTCCCCCGGGGGCCCTACGAGCAGTACTTC. Protein sequence: CASSQVPRGPYEQYF.

This clone was detected once. In DNA form, the CDR3 reads TGCGCCAGCAGCTTTCCGAGGGGCGAGGGCTCCTACAATGAGCAGTTCTTC. This gives the protein CASSFPRGEGSYNEQFF. This chain joins TRBV5-1 and TRBJ2-1; D is tentatively TRBD1 or TRBD2 (5 bases each). The germline gives CDR1 SGHRS, CDR2 YFSETQ. V lost 2 bases and J 0 bases, leaving 15 bases between the germline ends. The CDR3 extends over 17 amino acids.

The chain has TRBV9 and TRBJ1-4, with no clear D. The CDR3 spans 15 residues. The V end was cut by 3 bases, the J end by 4 bases, with 13 bases between. CDR1 and CDR2 (germline): SGDLS, YYNGEE. CDR3 bases: TGTGCCAGCAGCGCGGAGGACTGGATTAATGAAAAACTGTTTTTT. It codes for CASSAEDWINEKLFF.

This chain uses TRBV7-9 with TRBJ2-3, with 14 bases identical to TRBD2. The CDR3 covers 16 residues. Germline V CDR1 and CDR2: SEHNR, FQNEAQ (reference sequence). V shed 5 bases, J shed 9 bases, and the junction held 10 bases outside the gene matches. The CDR3 nucleotides read TGTGCCAGCAGCCCCTCCGGGACTAGCGGGGGTTTGACGCAGTATTTT. Translation: CASSPSGTSGGLTQYF.

The gene calls are TRBV6-4 and TRBJ2-1; tentatively, D is TRBD1 or TRBD2 (6 bases each). CDR3 length equals 17 residues. V lost 4 bases and J 0 bases, leaving 16 bases between the germline ends. Germline V CDR1 and CDR2: MRHNA, SNTAGT. The CDR3 coding sequence is TGTGCCAGCAGTGCCTCGGGGGCGGGCGCCTCCTACAATGAGCAGTTCTTC. Protein: CASSASGAGASYNEQFF.

The chain is built from TRBV7-9 and TRBJ1-4; the D gene is possibly TRBD1 (5 bases). CDR3 length: 14 residues. Germline loops: CDR1 SEHNR, CDR2 FQNEAQ (reference sequence). V gave up 1 base and J gave up 8 bases, with 11 bases separating them. Here the CDR3 DNA reads TGTGCCAGCAGCTTAGGACAGAGTGGGGAAAAACTGTTTTTT. It encodes CASSLGQSGEKLFF.

V and J are TRBV5-4 and TRBJ2-6, with D possibly matching TRBD2 (5 bases). CDR1 is SGHNT and CDR2 is YYREEE in the germline V gene (reference sequence). The V and J ends lost 3 bases and 0 bases respectively, with 7 bases between them. This CDR3 is 15 amino acids long. CDR3 sequence reads: CASSSRDSGANVLTF. The CDR3 DNA is TGTGCCAGCAGCTCCCGGGACTCTGGGGCCAACGTCCTGACTTTC.

The chain couples TRBV7-9 to TRBJ2-7; 7 nucleotides match TRBD1. After removal of 6 bases from V and 6 bases from J, the junction contained 5 bases not matched to a gene. The V gene's germline CDR1 is SEHNR and CDR2 FQNEAQ (reference sequence). CDR3 length: 12 amino acids. CDR3 nucleotides: TGTGCCAGCAGTTTTGCAGGGGGCGAGCAGTACTTC. This sequence encodes CASSFAGGEQYF.

The V and J genes are TRBV5-5 and TRBJ1-1; D is undetermined. The germline V and J ends were trimmed by 0 bases and 1 base, with 10 bases remaining between them. CDR3 length: 15 residues. Germline V lookup: CDR1 SGHKS, CDR2 YYEKEE (reference sequence). CDR3 DNA: TGTGCCAGCAGCTTGGTACCGGGTAAGAACACTGAAGCTTTCTTT. It translates to CASSLVPGKNTEAFF.

This rearrangement joins TRBV19 to TRBJ1-2; 10 bases match TRBD1. There are 15 residues in the CDR3. The germline V gene has CDR1 LNHDA and CDR2 SQIVND (reference sequence). Germline trimming cut 7 bases from V and 2 bases from J; bases unmatched to any gene: 7. CDR3 bases: TGTGCCAGTATCCAGACAGGGGGCCCCAACTATGGCTACACCTTC. This codes for CASIQTGGPNYGYTF.

The genes are TRBV27 and TRBJ2-7; 10 positions agree with TRBD2. J lost 5 bases, V lost 4 bases, and 2 bases had no gene match. Germline V gene sequence: CDR1 MNHEY, CDR2 SMNVEV (reference sequence). The CDR3 sequence is 13 residues long. CDR3 bases: TGTGCCAGCAGTTCCCTAGCGGGGGACGAGCAGTACTTC. It specifies CASSSLAGDEQYF.

The chain employs TRBV6-5 and TRBJ1-3; D unclear. Between the trimmed V and J ends, which lost 5 bases and 4 bases, there was a span of 15 bases. This CDR3 comprises 15 residues. CDR1 and CDR2 (germline): MNHEY, SVGAGI. This CDR3 is CASSMGIRVGNTIYF. The CDR3 DNA follows: TGTGCCAGCAGTATGGGGATCCGAGTCGGAAACACCATATATTTT.

The J gene is TRBJ1-1, the V gene TRBV5-5; tentatively, D is TRBD1 (5 bases). Trimming stripped 0 bases from V and 4 bases from J, with 13 bases between. CDR1 is SGHKS and CDR2 is YYEKEE in the germline V gene (reference sequence). This CDR3 contains 15 residues. In DNA, the CDR3 is TGTGCCAGCAGCTTGGGGGCAGGGCTGGCCACTGAAGCTTTCTTT. It specifies CASSLGAGLATEAFF.

The chain links TRBV7-2 to TRBJ1-2; D gene uncertain. Germline lookup yields CDR1 SGHTA and CDR2 FQGNSA. The CDR3 covers 13 residues. Trimming pared 5 bases from V and 2 bases from J, leaving 9 bases between. Here the CDR3 reads CASSPDPNYGYTF. CDR3 sequence (DNA): TGTGCCAGCAGCCCAGACCCAAACTATGGCTACACCTTC.

The chain recombines TRBV30 with TRBJ1-5; maybe TRBD1 (6 bases). From germline, CDR1 is GTSNPN and CDR2 SVGIG (reference sequence). This CDR3 region has 14 residues. The V gene lost 2 bases and the J gene lost 0 bases, with 8 bases spanning the gap. The CDR3 DNA is TGTGCCTGGAGTCCAGGGGTTAGCAATCAGCCCCAGCATTTT. Its translation: CAWSPGVSNQPQHF.

This chain links TRBV5-6 with TRBJ2-7; TRBD1 aligns across 7 bases. From germline, CDR1 is SGHDT and CDR2 YYEEEE. With V trimmed by 4 bases and J by 0 bases, 7 bases remained unmatched. The CDR3 extends over 15 amino acids. In DNA form, the CDR3 reads TGTGCCAGCAGCAGGGGGCGCATTAGCTCCTACGAGCAGTACTTC. Translated, it gives CASSRGRISSYEQYF.